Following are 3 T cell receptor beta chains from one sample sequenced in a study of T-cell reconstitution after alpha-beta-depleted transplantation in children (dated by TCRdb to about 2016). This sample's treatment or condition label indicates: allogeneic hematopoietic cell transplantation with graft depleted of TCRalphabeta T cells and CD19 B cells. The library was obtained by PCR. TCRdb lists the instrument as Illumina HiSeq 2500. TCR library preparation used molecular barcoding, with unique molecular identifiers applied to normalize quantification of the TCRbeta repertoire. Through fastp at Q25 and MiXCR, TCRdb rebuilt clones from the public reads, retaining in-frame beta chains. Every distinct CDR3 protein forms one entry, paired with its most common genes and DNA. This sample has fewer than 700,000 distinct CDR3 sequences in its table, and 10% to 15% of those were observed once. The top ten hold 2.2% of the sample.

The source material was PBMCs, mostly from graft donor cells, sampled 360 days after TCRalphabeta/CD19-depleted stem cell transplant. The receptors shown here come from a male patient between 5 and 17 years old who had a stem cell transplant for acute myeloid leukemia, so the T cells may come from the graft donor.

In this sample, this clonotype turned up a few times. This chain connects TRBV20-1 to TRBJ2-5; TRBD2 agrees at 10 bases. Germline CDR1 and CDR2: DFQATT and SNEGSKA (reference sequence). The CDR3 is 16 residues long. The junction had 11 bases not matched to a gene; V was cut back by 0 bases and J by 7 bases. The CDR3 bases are TGCAGTGCTAGAGATTTTAGGGGACTAGCGTTGTCGACCCAGTACTTC. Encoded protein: CSARDFRGLALSTQYF.

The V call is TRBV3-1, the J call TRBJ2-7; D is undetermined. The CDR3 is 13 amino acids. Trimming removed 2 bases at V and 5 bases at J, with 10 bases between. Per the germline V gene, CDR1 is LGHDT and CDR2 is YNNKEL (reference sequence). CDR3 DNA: TGTGCCAGCAGCCAAAAGCCGGCGGACGAGCAGTACTTC. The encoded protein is CASSQKPADEQYF.

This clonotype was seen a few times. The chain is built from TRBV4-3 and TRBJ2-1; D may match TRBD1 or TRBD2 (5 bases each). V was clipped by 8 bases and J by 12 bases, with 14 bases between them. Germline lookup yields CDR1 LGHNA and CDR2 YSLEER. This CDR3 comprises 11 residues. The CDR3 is CASRGPSGQFF. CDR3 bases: TGCGCCAGCCGGGGACCTTCGGGGCAGTTCTTC.